The 15 T cell receptor beta chains below all came from one sample that was sequenced in a study of shared clonotypes between healthy human individuals. Using immunoSEQ multiplex PCR, the repertoire was profiled, and TCRdb retains in-frame clones only, with some absent. The data contain approximately 2,200,000 clones, roughly 91% of them seen just once; the ten biggest clones take up around 1.7%. Naivety among CD8 cells was defined by CD45RO negativity and positive CCR7 selection, thereby excluding terminally differentiated effector memory CD45RA+ cells. Sequencing was done on a sample of naive CD8+ T cells from PBMCs. The receptors were gathered from a young man in good health. Some clones in this sample may be carry-over from other donors' samples.

The chain joins TRBV6-1 to TRBJ2-7; tentative D call: TRBD2 (5 bases). The germline V gene encodes CDR1 MNHNS and CDR2 SASEGT. V was shortened by 8 bases and J by 4 bases, with 18 bases between the two germline ends. The CDR3 is made up of 14 amino acids. This CDR3 is CASYRSPRGYEQYF. The CDR3 coding sequence is TGTGCCAGCTATCGGTCCCCACGGGGTTACGAGCAGTACTTC.

The gene calls are TRBV27 and TRBJ1-2; 9 bases match TRBD1. This CDR3 spans 19 amino acids. Trimming at V came to 1 base and at J to 0 bases, leaving 12 bases not matched to a gene. The germline CDR1 and CDR2 sequences are MNHEY and SMNVEV (reference sequence). CDR3 coding DNA: TGTGCCAGCAGTTTATTTCAGGCTACAGGGGGCCCCTCTAACTATGGCTACACCTTC. Residues: CASSLFQATGGPSNYGYTF.

The chain couples TRBV18 to TRBJ2-3, with 9 bases matching TRBD2. The CDR3 covers 15 residues. Germline lookup yields CDR1 KGHSH and CDR2 LQKENI. Trimming took 3 bases from V and 1 from J; bases not matched to a gene: 2. The CDR3 reads CASSPGLAGTDTQYF. CDR3 DNA sequence: TGTGCCAGCTCACCGGGACTAGCCGGCACAGATACGCAGTATTTT. Together with reference TRBV18 and TRBJ2-3, the CDR3 gives the full variable domain: NAGVMQNPRHLVRRRGQEARLRCSPMKGHSHVYWYRQLPEEGLKFMVYLQKENIIDESGMPKERFSAEFPKEGPSILRIQQVVRGDSAAYFCASSPGLAGTDTQYFGPGTRLTVL.

The chain employs TRBV5-1 and TRBJ2-7; 7 bases are shared with TRBD1. The CDR3 spans 15 residues. J gave up 2 bases and V 4 bases, and 9 bases lay outside the gene matches. CDR1 is SGHRS, CDR2 YFSETQ, per germline. The CDR3 sequence is CASSPTGTAPYEQYF. DNA of the CDR3: TGCGCCAGCAGCCCTACCGGGACAGCTCCCTACGAGCAGTACTTC.

The chain carries TRBV28 and TRBJ2-7; D remains unclear. The CDR3 loop spans 12 amino acids. Trimming took 4 bases from V and 4 from J, leaving 8 bases between them. In germline, CDR1 is MDHEN, CDR2 SYDVKM. CDR3 residues: CASSSNDYEQYF. CDR3 coding DNA: TGTGCCAGCAGTTCAAATGATTACGAGCAGTACTTC.

This clone was seen only once. The chain couples TRBV5-4 to TRBJ2-1; perhaps D is TRBD1 or TRBD2 (5 bases each). The V gene lost 3 bases and the J gene lost 9 bases, with 10 bases spanning the gap. There are 12 residues in the CDR3. The germline V gene encodes CDR1 SGHNT and CDR2 YYREEE (reference sequence). The CDR3 region is CASSSRGGEQFF. The DNA of the CDR3 is TGTGCCAGCAGCTCCCGTGGGGGTGAGCAGTTCTTC.

The V and J genes are TRBV7-9 and TRBJ2-7; tentatively, D is TRBD1 or TRBD2 (5 bases each). The germline gives CDR1 SEHNR, CDR2 FQNEAQ (reference sequence). This CDR3 is built from 15 residues. The V end was cut by 5 bases, the J end by 2 bases, with 16 bases between. Written as DNA, the CDR3 is TGTGCCAGCAGCGCGTCGACAAGGGGACCCTACGAGCAGTACTTC. This sequence encodes CASSASTRGPYEQYF.

Turning to this clone: Other nucleotide sequences from this sample produce the same CDR3. The V gene is TRBV27, the J gene TRBJ2-1; TRBD2 matches at 11 bases. The J segment lost 2 bases and the V segment lost 3 bases, leaving 3 bases of the junction unmatched. Germline-derived CDR1 and CDR2 are MNHEY and SMNVEV (reference sequence). CDR3 length: 16 amino acids. CDR3 nucleotide sequence: TGTGCCAGCAGTTTGCTAGCGGGAGGCCCCTACAATGAGCAGTTCTTC. Amino acids: CASSLLAGGPYNEQFF.

V gene TRBV19 combines with J gene TRBJ2-1, with 10 positions matching TRBD1. This CDR3 region has 14 residues. Germline CDR1 reads LNHDA; CDR2 reads SQIVND (reference sequence). The CDR3, as DNA: TGTGCTGTGGGGACAGGGGCATTCTACAATGAGCAGTTCTTC. Its protein is CAVGTGAFYNEQFF.

The V call is TRBV7-9, the J call TRBJ1-3; D gene uncertain. This CDR3 contains 16 residues. The V gene lost 2 bases and the J gene lost 0 bases, with 11 bases spanning the gap. Germline V gives CDR1 SEHNR, CDR2 FQNEAQ (reference sequence). For the CDR3, the DNA is TGTGCCAGCAGCTTAATAACAGCTCCCTCTGGAAACACCATATATTTT. As protein: CASSLITAPSGNTIYF.

The chain couples TRBV27 to TRBJ2-7; D might be TRBD1 or TRBD2, each matching 5 bases. This CDR3 has 13 residues. V was pared by 6 bases and J by 8 bases, with 17 bases between. CDR1 is MNHEY and CDR2 is SMNVEV in the germline V gene (reference sequence). For the CDR3, the DNA is TGTGCCAGCAGCCCTGGGGCGAGGGGCCAGCAGTACTTC. It codes for CASSPGARGQQYF.

This sequence joins TRBV10-3 and TRBJ1-1; D gene unclear. V was cut by 4 bases and J by 6 bases, with 15 bases left in between. The germline gives CDR1 ENHRY, CDR2 SYGVKD. CDR3 size: 14 residues. Written as DNA, the CDR3 is TGTGCCATCAGTGCTAATAGGGAGGAGGCTGAAGCTTTCTTT. Amino acids: CAISANREEAEAFF.

The chain is built from TRBV19 and TRBJ1-1; D is ambiguous. This CDR3 is built from 12 residues. Germline V lookup: CDR1 LNHDA, CDR2 SQIVND (reference sequence). Between the trimmed V and J ends, which lost 5 bases and 5 bases, there was a span of 9 bases. The DNA of the CDR3 is TGTGCCAGTAGTTTCCGGAGAACTGAAGCTTTCTTT. Amino acid sequence: CASSFRRTEAFF.

The V call is TRBV28, the J call TRBJ1-2; D remains unclear. Germline-derived CDR1 and CDR2 are MDHEN and SYDVKM. Trimming cost V 6 bases and J 2 bases, with 19 bases left between them. The CDR3 spans 16 residues. The CDR3 sequence: CASSPPPTVENYGYTF. The CDR3 DNA reads TGTGCCAGCAGCCCCCCCCCGACGGTGGAAAACTATGGCTACACCTTC.

The rearrangement joins TRBV28 to TRBJ1-5; maybe TRBD1 (6 bases). CDR3 length equals 15 residues. The V gene's germline CDR1 is MDHEN and CDR2 SYDVKM. V shed 5 bases and J shed 4 bases, with 15 bases lying between them. CDR3 protein: CASSGNGGANQPQHF. The CDR3 bases are TGTGCCAGCAGTGGTAATGGGGGGGCGAATCAGCCCCAGCATTTT.